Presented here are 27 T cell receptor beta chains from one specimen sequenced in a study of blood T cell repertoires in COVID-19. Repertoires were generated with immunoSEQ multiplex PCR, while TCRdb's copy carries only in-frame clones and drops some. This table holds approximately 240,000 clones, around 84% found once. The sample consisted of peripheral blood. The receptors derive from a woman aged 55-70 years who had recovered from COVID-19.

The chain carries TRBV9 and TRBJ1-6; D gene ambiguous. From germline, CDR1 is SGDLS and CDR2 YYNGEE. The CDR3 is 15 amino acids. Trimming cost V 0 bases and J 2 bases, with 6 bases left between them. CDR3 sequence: CASSVGATYNSPLHF. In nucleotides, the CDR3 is TGTGCCAGCAGCGTAGGGGCCACCTATAATTCACCCCTCCACTTT.

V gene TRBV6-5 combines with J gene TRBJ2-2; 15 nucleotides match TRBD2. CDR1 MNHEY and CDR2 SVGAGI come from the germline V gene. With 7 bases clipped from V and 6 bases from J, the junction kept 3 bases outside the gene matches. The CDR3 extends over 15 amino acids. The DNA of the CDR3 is TGTGCCAGCATTGGACTAGCGGGGGGGTCCGGGGAGCTGTTTTTT. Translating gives CASIGLAGGSGELFF.

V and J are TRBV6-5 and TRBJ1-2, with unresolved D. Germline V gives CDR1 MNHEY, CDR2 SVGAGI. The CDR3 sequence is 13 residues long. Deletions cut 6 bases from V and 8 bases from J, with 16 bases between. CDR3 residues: CASSRPSGGGYTF. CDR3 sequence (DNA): TGTGCCAGCAGCCGTCCCTCGGGAGGGGGCTACACCTTC.

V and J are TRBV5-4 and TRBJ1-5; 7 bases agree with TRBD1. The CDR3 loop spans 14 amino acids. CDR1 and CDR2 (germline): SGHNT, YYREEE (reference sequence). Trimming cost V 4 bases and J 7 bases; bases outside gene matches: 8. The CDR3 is CASSQQGLGQPQHF. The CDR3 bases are TGTGCCAGCAGCCAACAGGGGTTAGGGCAGCCCCAGCATTTT.

The CDR3 DNA reads TGTGCCAGCAGATATAAAGAGACCCAGTACTTC. It yields the protein CASRYKETQYF. The V gene is TRBV2, the J gene TRBJ2-5; D is ambiguous. The CDR3 covers 11 residues. Germline CDR1 and CDR2: SNHLY and FYNNEI. Trimming took 6 bases from V and 3 from J, leaving 5 bases between them.

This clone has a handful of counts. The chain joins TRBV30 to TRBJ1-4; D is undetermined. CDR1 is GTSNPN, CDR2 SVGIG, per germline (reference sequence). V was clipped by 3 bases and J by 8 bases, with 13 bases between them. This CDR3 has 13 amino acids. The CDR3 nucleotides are TGTGCCTGGAGCACTCCAGGTGGGGAAAAACTGTTTTTT. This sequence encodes CAWSTPGGEKLFF.

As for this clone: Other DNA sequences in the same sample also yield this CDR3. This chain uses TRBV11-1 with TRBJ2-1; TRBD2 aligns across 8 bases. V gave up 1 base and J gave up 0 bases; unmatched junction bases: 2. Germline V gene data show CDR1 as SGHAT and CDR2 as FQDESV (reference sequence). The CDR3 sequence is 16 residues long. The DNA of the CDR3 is TGTGCCAGCAGCTTAGTTGCGGGGGGCTCCTACAATGAGCAGTTCTTC. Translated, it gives CASSLVAGGSYNEQFF.

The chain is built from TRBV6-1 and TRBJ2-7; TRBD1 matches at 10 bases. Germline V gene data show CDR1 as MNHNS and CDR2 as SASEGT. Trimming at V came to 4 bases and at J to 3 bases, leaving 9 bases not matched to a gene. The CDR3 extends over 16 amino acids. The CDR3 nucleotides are TGTGCCAGCAGTGGGGCCGGGACAGGGGAATACTACGAGCAGTACTTC. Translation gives CASSGAGTGEYYEQYF.

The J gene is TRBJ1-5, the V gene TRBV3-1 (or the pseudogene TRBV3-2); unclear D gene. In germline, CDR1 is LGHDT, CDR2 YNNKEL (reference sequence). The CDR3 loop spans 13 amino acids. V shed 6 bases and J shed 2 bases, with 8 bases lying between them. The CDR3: CASSTYGNQPQHF. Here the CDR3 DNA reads TGTGCCAGCAGTACCTACGGCAATCAGCCCCAGCATTTT.

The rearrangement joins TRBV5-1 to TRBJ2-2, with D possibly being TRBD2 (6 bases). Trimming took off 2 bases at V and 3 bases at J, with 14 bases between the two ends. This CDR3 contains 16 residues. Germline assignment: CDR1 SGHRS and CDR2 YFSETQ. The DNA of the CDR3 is TGCGCCAGCAGCTTCCGTTTAGGGGACTACACCGGGGAGCTGTTTTTT. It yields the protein CASSFRLGDYTGELFF.

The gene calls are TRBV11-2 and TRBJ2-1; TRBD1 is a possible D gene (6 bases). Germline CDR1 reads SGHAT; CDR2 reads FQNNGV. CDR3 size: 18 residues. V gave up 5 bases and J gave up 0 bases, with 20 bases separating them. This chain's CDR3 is CASSVYPQGPSSYNEQFF. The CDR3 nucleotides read TGTGCCAGCAGCGTATACCCCCAGGGGCCCAGCTCCTACAATGAGCAGTTCTTC.

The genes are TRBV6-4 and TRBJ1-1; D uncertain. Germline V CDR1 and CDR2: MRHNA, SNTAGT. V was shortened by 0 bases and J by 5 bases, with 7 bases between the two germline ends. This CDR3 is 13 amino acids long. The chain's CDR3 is CASSDSRVTEAFF. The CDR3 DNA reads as TGTGCCAGCAGTGACTCGAGGGTTACTGAAGCTTTCTTT.

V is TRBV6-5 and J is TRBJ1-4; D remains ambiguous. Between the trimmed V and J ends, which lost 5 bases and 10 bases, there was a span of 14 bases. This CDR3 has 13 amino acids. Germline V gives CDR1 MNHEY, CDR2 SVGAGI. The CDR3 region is CASSNIVRGKLFF. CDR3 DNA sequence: TGTGCCAGCAGTAATATCGTTAGAGGAAAACTGTTTTTT.

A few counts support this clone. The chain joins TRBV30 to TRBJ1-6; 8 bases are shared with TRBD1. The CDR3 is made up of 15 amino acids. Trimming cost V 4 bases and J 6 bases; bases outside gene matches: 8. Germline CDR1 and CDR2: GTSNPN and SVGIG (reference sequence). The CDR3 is CAWKIQGGSNSPLHF. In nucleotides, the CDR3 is TGTGCCTGGAAGATACAGGGGGGGAGTAATTCACCCCTCCACTTT.

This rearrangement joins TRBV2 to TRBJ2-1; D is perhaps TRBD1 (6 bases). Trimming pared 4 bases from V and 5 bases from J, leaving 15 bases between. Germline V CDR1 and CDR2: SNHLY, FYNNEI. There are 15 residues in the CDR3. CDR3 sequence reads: CASSVRGRYDNEQFF. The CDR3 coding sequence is TGTGCCAGCAGTGTCAGGGGTAGGTACGACAATGAGCAGTTCTTC.

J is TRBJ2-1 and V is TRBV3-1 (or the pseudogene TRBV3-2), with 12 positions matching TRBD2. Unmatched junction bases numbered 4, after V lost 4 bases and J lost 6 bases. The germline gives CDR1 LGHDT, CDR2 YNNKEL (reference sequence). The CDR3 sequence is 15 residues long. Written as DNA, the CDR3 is TGTGCCAGCAGCCGGACTAGCGGGGTGGGCAATGAGCAGTTCTTC. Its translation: CASSRTSGVGNEQFF.

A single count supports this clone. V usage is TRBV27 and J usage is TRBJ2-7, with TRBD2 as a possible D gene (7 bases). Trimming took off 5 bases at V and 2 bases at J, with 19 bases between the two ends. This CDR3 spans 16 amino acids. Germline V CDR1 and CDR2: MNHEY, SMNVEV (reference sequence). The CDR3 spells CASSPIRLGGAYEQYF. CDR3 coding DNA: TGTGCCAGCAGTCCAATTAGGTTAGGGGGGGCCTACGAGCAGTACTTC.

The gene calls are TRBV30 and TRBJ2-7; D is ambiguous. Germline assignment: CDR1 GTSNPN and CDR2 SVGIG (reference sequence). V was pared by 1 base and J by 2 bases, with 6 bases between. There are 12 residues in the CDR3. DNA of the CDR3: TGTGCCTGGAGTGACAACCCCTACGAGCAGTACTTC. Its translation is CAWSDNPYEQYF.

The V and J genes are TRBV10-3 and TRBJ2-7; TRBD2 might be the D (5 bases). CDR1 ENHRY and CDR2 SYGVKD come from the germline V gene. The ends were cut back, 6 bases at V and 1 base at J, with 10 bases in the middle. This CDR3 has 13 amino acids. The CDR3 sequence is CAIRPTGSYEQYF. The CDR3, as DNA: TGTGCCATCAGGCCGACGGGATCCTACGAGCAGTACTTC.

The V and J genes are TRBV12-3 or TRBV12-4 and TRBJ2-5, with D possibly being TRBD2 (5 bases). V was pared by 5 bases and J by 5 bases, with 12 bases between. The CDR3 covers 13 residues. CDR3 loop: CASSATRAETQYF. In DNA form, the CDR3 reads TGTGCCAGCAGTGCGACGAGGGCGGAGACCCAGTACTTC.

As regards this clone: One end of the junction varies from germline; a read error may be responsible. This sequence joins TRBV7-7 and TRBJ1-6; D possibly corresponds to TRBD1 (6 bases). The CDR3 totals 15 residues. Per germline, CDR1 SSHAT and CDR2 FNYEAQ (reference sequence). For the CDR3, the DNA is TGTGCTAGCAGCTTGGACAGCTCCTATAATTCACCCCTCCACTTT. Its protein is CASSLDSSYNSPLHF.

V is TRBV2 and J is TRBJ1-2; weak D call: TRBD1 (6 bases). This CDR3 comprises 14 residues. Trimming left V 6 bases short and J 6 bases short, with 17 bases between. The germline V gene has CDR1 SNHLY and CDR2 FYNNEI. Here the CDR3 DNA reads TGTGCCAGCAGCCCCACCCGGGGGGACAATGGCTACACCTTC. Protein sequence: CASSPTRGDNGYTF.

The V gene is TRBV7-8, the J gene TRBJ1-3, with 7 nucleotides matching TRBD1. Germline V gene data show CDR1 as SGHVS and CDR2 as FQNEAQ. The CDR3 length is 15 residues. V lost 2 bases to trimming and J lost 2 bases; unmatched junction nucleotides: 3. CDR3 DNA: TGTGCCAGCAGCTTATCAACAGGGGCTGGAAACACCATATATTTT. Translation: CASSLSTGAGNTIYF.

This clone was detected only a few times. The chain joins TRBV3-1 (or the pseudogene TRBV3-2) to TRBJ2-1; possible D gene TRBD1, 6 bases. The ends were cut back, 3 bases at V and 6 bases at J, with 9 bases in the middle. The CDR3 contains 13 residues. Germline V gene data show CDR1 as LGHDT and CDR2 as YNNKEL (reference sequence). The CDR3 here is CASSQDRFNEQFF. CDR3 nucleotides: TGTGCCAGCAGCCAGGACAGATTCAATGAGCAGTTCTTC.

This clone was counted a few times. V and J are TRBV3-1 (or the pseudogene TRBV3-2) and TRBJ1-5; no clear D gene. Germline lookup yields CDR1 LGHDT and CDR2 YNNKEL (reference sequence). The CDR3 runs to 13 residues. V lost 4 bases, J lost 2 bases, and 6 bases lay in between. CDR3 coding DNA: TGTGCCAGCAGCCGGGGAGGCAATCAGCCCCAGCATTTT. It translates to CASSRGGNQPQHF.

CDR3 sequence (DNA): TGTGCCAGCGCGGGGCGGGGGGCCATGGATGAGCAGTTCTTC. As protein: CASAGRGAMDEQFF. The V gene is TRBV9, the J gene TRBJ2-1, with 8 positions matching TRBD2. V lost 7 bases to trimming and J lost 8 bases; unmatched junction nucleotides: 11. Germline CDR1 and CDR2: SGDLS and YYNGEE. This CDR3 spans 14 amino acids.

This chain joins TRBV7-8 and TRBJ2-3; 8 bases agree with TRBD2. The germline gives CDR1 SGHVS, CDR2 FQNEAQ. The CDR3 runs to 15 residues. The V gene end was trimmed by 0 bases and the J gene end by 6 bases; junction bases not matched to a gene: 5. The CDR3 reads CASSLAAAGVDTQYF. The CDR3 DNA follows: TGTGCCAGCAGCTTAGCGGCAGCGGGGGTGGATACGCAGTATTTT. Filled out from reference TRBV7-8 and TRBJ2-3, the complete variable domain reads GAGVSQSPRYKVAKRGQDVALRCDPISGHVSLFWYQQALGQGPEFLTYFQNEAQLDKSGLPSDRFFAERPEGSVSTLKIQRTQQEDSAVYLCASSLAAAGVDTQYFGPGTRLTVL.